Below are 27 T cell receptor beta chains sequenced from a single sample in a study of cytomegalovirus exposure and HLA in healthy donors. The PCR employed 60 Vbeta primers together with 13 Jbeta primers. Here immunoSEQ multiplex PCR was the method, and the copy in TCRdb shows in-frame clones only, minus some. Among roughly 150,000 clones listed, approximately 79% were seen once. The sample taken for sequencing was PBMCs. Source of these receptors: a woman aged 30 to 39 in good health and CMV-seronegative.

The V and J genes are TRBV9 and TRBJ1-5; 9 bases map to TRBD1. The trim removed 4 bases at V and 7 bases at J, leaving 6 bases unmatched. CDR3 length: 14 residues. CDR1 is SGDLS, CDR2 YYNGEE, per germline. As DNA, the CDR3 is TGTGCCAGCAGCCCGACAGGGGGTAGGCAGCCCCAGCATTTT. Residues: CASSPTGGRQPQHF.

The V call is TRBV27, the J call TRBJ2-2; maybe TRBD2 (7 bases). V lost 5 bases and J 5 bases, leaving 21 bases between the germline ends. In germline, CDR1 is MNHEY, CDR2 SMNVEV (reference sequence). This CDR3 comprises 17 residues. The CDR3 region is CASSGGGLAGRTGELFF. The CDR3 DNA follows: TGTGCCAGCAGTGGCGGGGGCCTTGCCGGGAGGACCGGGGAGCTGTTTTTT.

J is TRBJ1-3 and V is TRBV4-1, with unresolved D. Trimming removed 0 bases at V and 0 bases at J, with 9 bases between. This CDR3 spans 16 amino acids. CDR1 and CDR2 from the germline V gene are MGHRA and YSYEKL. The CDR3, as DNA: TGCGCCAGCAGCCAAGAATACACAAGCTCTGGAAACACCATATATTTT. Translation gives CASSQEYTSSGNTIYF.

The rearrangement joins TRBV30 to TRBJ1-3; weak D call: TRBD1 (6 bases). Trimming took off 5 bases at V and 3 bases at J, with 11 bases between the two ends. This CDR3 is 13 amino acids long. Germline V gene data show CDR1 as GTSNPN and CDR2 as SVGIG (reference sequence). CDR3 loop: CAWSGGSGNTIYF. For the CDR3, the DNA is TGTGCCTGGTCGGGGGGCAGTGGAAACACCATATATTTT. The full variable domain, completed using reference TRBV30 and TRBJ1-3, is SQTIHQWPATLVQPVGSPLSLECTVEGTSNPNLYWYRQAAGRGLQLLFYSVGIGQISSEVPQNLSASRPQDRQFILSSKKLLLSDSGFYLCAWSGGSGNTIYFGEGSWLTVV.

The chain combines TRBV7-6 with TRBJ2-7, with 14 bases that match TRBD2. CDR3 length: 16 residues. In germline, CDR1 is SGHVS, CDR2 FNYEAQ. Unmatched junction bases numbered 7, after V lost 3 bases and J lost 6 bases. The CDR3 is CASSLGTSGGGGEQYF. The CDR3 DNA follows: TGTGCCAGCAGCTTGGGGACTAGCGGGGGCGGCGGCGAGCAGTACTTC. The entire variable domain, with the rest obtained from reference TRBV7-6 and TRBJ2-7, is as follows: GAGVSQSPRYKVTKRGQDVALRCDPISGHVSLYWYRQALGQGPEFLTYFNYEAQQDKSGLPNDRFSAERPEGSISTLTIQRTEQRDSAMYRCASSLGTSGGGGEQYFGPGTRLTVT.

The chain uses TRBV7-9 and TRBJ1-6; D is perhaps TRBD1 (6 bases). Trimming removed 1 base at V and 8 bases at J, with 9 bases between. Germline V CDR1 and CDR2: SEHNR, FQNEAQ (reference sequence). The CDR3 loop spans 14 amino acids. The CDR3 bases are TGTGCCAGCAGCTTAGAGGCAGGGGATTCACCCCTCCACTTT. Translation gives CASSLEAGDSPLHF.

The V and J genes are TRBV10-3 and TRBJ1-5, with unresolved D. Trimming stripped 4 bases from V and 1 base from J, with 11 bases between. The CDR3 has 15 amino acids. In germline, CDR1 is ENHRY, CDR2 SYGVKD. CDR3 bases: TGTGCCATCAGTGCCTCTATGGGCAGCAATCAGCCCCAGCATTTT. This translates into CAISASMGSNQPQHF.

V gene TRBV30 combines with J gene TRBJ2-7; 10 nucleotides match TRBD1. The CDR3 extends over 15 amino acids. Trimming at V came to 1 base and at J to 0 bases, leaving 3 bases not matched to a gene. Germline V lookup: CDR1 GTSNPN, CDR2 SVGIG (reference sequence). This CDR3 is CAWSGTGGFSYEQYF. DNA for the CDR3: TGTGCCTGGAGTGGGACAGGGGGATTCTCCTACGAGCAGTACTTC.

This clone appeared a few times. This chain links TRBV2 with TRBJ2-3; 7 bases are shared with TRBD2. Trimming at V came to 3 bases and at J to 0 bases, leaving 9 bases not matched to a gene. CDR3 size: 17 residues. Germline assignment: CDR1 SNHLY and CDR2 FYNNEI. The CDR3 protein is CASSDLGGTFSTDTQYF. The CDR3, as DNA: TGTGCCAGCAGTGACCTGGGAGGGACCTTCAGCACAGATACGCAGTATTTT.

The chain carries TRBV7-9 and TRBJ1-1; D is possibly TRBD1 (6 bases). V gave up 5 bases and J gave up 5 bases, with 12 bases separating them. CDR3 size: 13 residues. Per the germline V gene, CDR1 is SEHNR and CDR2 is FQNEAQ (reference sequence). The CDR3: CASSPGQKTEAFF. The DNA for the CDR3 is TGTGCCAGCAGCCCCGGACAGAAGACTGAAGCTTTCTTT.

The chain joins TRBV7-9 to TRBJ2-1, with TRBD2 matching over 9 bases. The V segment lost 0 bases and the J segment 0 bases; nucleotides outside the gene matches: 6. The CDR3 is made up of 18 amino acids. Germline loops: CDR1 SEHNR, CDR2 FQNEAQ (reference sequence). This CDR3 is CASSLARGGVSSYNEQFF. The CDR3, as DNA: TGTGCCAGCAGCTTAGCGCGGGGGGGGGTAAGCTCCTACAATGAGCAGTTCTTC.

For this clone: This may arise from a read error, as a much more abundant clone is one base away. The chain uses TRBV4-3 and TRBJ1-1, with a weak D call TRBD1 (6 bases). V was shortened by 4 bases and J by 2 bases, with 17 bases between the two germline ends. Per the germline V gene, CDR1 is LGHNA and CDR2 is YSLEER. This CDR3 has 16 residues. CDR3 region: CASSLKGGVGNTEAFF. In DNA, the CDR3 is TGCGCCAGCAGCCTGAAGGGGGGGGTTGGAAACACTGAAGCTTTCTTT.

This clone was seen only a few times. The chain combines TRBV5-8 with TRBJ2-7; TRBD1 aligns across 9 bases. The germline CDR1 and CDR2 sequences are SGHTS and YDEGEE. V dropped 5 bases and J dropped 0; count of bases not matched to a gene: 9. The CDR3 covers 16 residues. The chain's CDR3 is CASSQGQGLPSYEQYF. The CDR3, as DNA: TGTGCCAGCAGTCAGGGACAGGGACTACCCTCCTACGAGCAGTACTTC.

The V gene is TRBV7-3, the J gene TRBJ2-1, with a possible D match to TRBD2 (7 bases). The CDR3 sequence is 14 residues long. Germline V gives CDR1 SGHTA, CDR2 FQGTGA. Between the trimmed V and J ends, which lost 5 bases and 6 bases, there was a span of 14 bases. The CDR3 here is CASSVAGAGNEQFF. As DNA, the CDR3 is TGTGCCAGCAGCGTCGCGGGGGCCGGCAATGAGCAGTTCTTC.

The J gene is TRBJ2-7, the V gene TRBV6-5, with D tentatively TRBD2 (5 bases). This CDR3 contains 15 residues. The germline CDR1 and CDR2 sequences are MNHEY and SVGAGI. Trimming removed 2 bases from V and 2 bases from J, with 13 bases in between. The CDR3 region has the DNA TGTGCCAGCAGTTACCTCGCGGACTCTACCTACGAGCAGTACTTC. Amino acid sequence: CASSYLADSTYEQYF.

The chain employs TRBV9 and TRBJ1-2; D is ambiguous. Trimming removed 0 bases from V and 3 bases from J, with 3 bases in between. The CDR3 spans 12 residues. Germline-derived CDR1 and CDR2 are SGDLS and YYNGEE. The CDR3 DNA sequence: TGTGCCAGCAGCGTAGCTGACTATGGCTACACCTTC. It encodes CASSVADYGYTF.

The V call is TRBV9, the J call TRBJ2-2; weak D call: TRBD2 (5 bases). The CDR3 totals 15 residues. The germline CDR1 and CDR2 sequences are SGDLS and YYNGEE. V lost 4 bases and J lost 3, with 13 bases in between. The CDR3 DNA follows: TGTGCCAGCAGCTTTGGGAGAGGGTACACCGGGGAGCTGTTTTTT. This translates into CASSFGRGYTGELFF.

This clone appeared a single time. The J gene is TRBJ1-6, the V gene TRBV6-1, with a possible D match to TRBD1 (6 bases). CDR1 and CDR2 from the germline V gene are MNHNS and SASEGT. The length of the CDR3 is 14 residues. V gave up 5 bases and J gave up 8 bases, with 13 bases separating them. The CDR3 DNA reads TGTGCCAGCAGTAGGGACACAGGAGATTCACCCCTCCACTTT. Translating it yields CASSRDTGDSPLHF.

The rearrangement uses TRBV5-1 and TRBJ2-1; 8 nucleotides align to TRBD1. The CDR3 covers 17 residues. Germline CDR1 reads SGHRS; CDR2 reads YFSETQ. V lost 3 bases and J lost 4; bases outside the gene matches: 12. The CDR3 nucleotides are TGCGCCAGCAGCTCGTTCCCCGGGACAGGAGCATACAATGAGCAGTTCTTC. As protein: CASSSFPGTGAYNEQFF.

The V call is TRBV30, the J call TRBJ1-4; D call uncertain. This CDR3 region has 15 residues. The germline V gene has CDR1 GTSNPN and CDR2 SVGIG (reference sequence). Trimming cost V 0 bases and J 8 bases, with 16 bases left between them. The CDR3 nucleotides read TGTGCCTGGAGTGTAGAGGGCGCCGGCCGCGAAAAACTGTTTTTT. Protein: CAWSVEGAGREKLFF.

This clone was recorded a few times. J is TRBJ2-2 and V is TRBV4-3, with 7 bases matching TRBD1. With 0 bases clipped from V and 4 bases from J, the junction kept 11 bases outside the gene matches. The CDR3 has 18 residues. CDR1 LGHNA and CDR2 YSLEER come from the germline V gene. DNA for the CDR3: TGCGCCAGCAGCCAAGATCTGGGGCAGGGGGACCTCACCGGGGAGCTGTTTTTT. Encoded protein: CASSQDLGQGDLTGELFF.

The chain combines TRBV7-9 with TRBJ1-1, with 7 bases matching TRBD1. The CDR3 extends over 16 amino acids. CDR1 and CDR2 from the germline V gene are SEHNR and FQNEAQ (reference sequence). With V trimmed by 1 base and J by 3 bases, 8 bases remained unmatched. The DNA of the CDR3 is TGTGCCAGCAGCTTAGAACGGTCAGGGGGGTACACTGAAGCTTTCTTT. Translating gives CASSLERSGGYTEAFF.

The V call is TRBV19, the J call TRBJ1-1; no reliable D call. The CDR3 has 14 residues. The V gene lost 5 bases and the J gene lost 4 bases, with 14 bases spanning the gap. Germline loops: CDR1 LNHDA, CDR2 SQIVND (reference sequence). CDR3 protein: CASSRGGLGTEAFF. DNA of the CDR3: TGTGCCAGTAGTCGAGGAGGGCTGGGCACTGAAGCTTTCTTT.

In its sample, this clone was seen a few times. The chain has TRBV9 and TRBJ1-2, with D maybe TRBD1 (6 bases). V was shortened by 2 bases and J by 6 bases, with 11 bases between the two germline ends. The CDR3 runs 13 residues. The V gene's germline CDR1 is SGDLS and CDR2 YYNGEE. The CDR3 protein is CASSVTGLDGYTF. CDR3 DNA sequence: TGTGCCAGCAGCGTTACAGGGCTAGATGGCTACACCTTC.

V and J are TRBV15 and TRBJ1-2, with TRBD1 as a possible D gene (5 bases). This CDR3 spans 14 amino acids. V was trimmed by 1 base and J by 5 bases, leaving 11 bases between them. CDR1 and CDR2 (germline): LNHNV, YYDKDF (reference sequence). The CDR3 DNA is TGTGCCACCAGCAGAGCCGGGGACTCTTATGGCTACACCTTC. It specifies CATSRAGDSYGYTF.

This chain uses TRBV28 with TRBJ1-5; the match to TRBD1 covers 7 bases. Germline-derived CDR1 and CDR2 are MDHEN and SYDVKM. There are 15 residues in the CDR3. V was clipped by 2 bases and J by 9 bases; unmatched bases: 10. This CDR3 is CASSLLPGQPGPQHF. The CDR3 nucleotides read TGTGCCAGCAGTTTACTCCCGGGACAGCCCGGGCCCCAGCATTTT.

In its sample, this clone was seen a few times. V usage is TRBV28 and J usage is TRBJ1-2; 8 bases line up with TRBD1. Germline-derived CDR1 and CDR2 are MDHEN and SYDVKM. The CDR3 spans 15 residues. The J segment lost 6 bases and the V segment lost 6 bases, leaving 12 bases of the junction unmatched. CDR3: CASRTGDRLSHGYTF. The CDR3 bases are TGTGCCAGCAGGACAGGGGACAGGCTATCTCATGGCTACACCTTC.